One sample yielded the 8 T cell receptor beta chains listed below, sequenced in a study of shared clonotypes between healthy human individuals. This table comes from immunoSEQ multiplex PCR, and its TCRdb copy is limited to in-frame clones, with some not included. Of hundreds of thousands of clones listed, about 95% are singletons. Cells designated naive CD8 were CD45RO-negative and were positively selected for CCR7, with terminally differentiated effector memory CD45RA+ cells excluded. Sequencing used naive CD8+ T cells sorted from blood. Source of these receptors: a woman in her twenties or thirties in good health.

The CDR3: CASSLGLAEYYEQYF. DNA of the CDR3: TGTGCCAGCAGCCTAGGACTAGCGGAGTACTACGAGCAGTACTTC. The rearrangement links TRBV11-2 to TRBJ2-7; TRBD2 matches 10 bases. V shed 5 bases, J shed 3 bases, and the junction held 7 bases outside the gene matches. The CDR3 consists of 15 residues. Germline V gene data show CDR1 as SGHAT and CDR2 as FQNNGV.

The J gene is TRBJ1-4, the V gene TRBV28, with D perhaps TRBD1 (6 bases). Deletions cut 7 bases from V and 7 bases from J, with 22 bases between. The germline gives CDR1 MDHEN, CDR2 SYDVKM. The CDR3 runs to 16 residues. For the CDR3, the DNA is TGTGCCAGCACCACTGGTGCAGGGACAAACCTTGAAAAACTGTTTTTT. Translating gives CASTTGAGTNLEKLFF. Variable domain in full (rest from reference TRBV28 and TRBJ1-4): DVKVTQSSRYLVKRTGEKVFLECVQDMDHENMFWYRQDPGLGLRLIYFSYDVKMKEKGDIPEGYSVSREKKERFSLILESASTNQTSMYLCASTTGAGTNLEKLFFGSGTQLSVL.

The genes are TRBV19 and TRBJ2-7; 10 bases fit TRBD2. With V trimmed by 0 bases and J by 2 bases, 1 base remained unmatched. The CDR3 has 15 residues. The germline V gene has CDR1 LNHDA and CDR2 SQIVND (reference sequence). Here the CDR3 reads CASSIDLAGAYEQYF. CDR3 sequence (DNA): TGTGCCAGTAGTATAGACCTAGCGGGAGCCTACGAGCAGTACTTC.

The CDR3 DNA reads TGTGCCAGCAGCCAAGACCGGCGGGGTGTCTACACCTTC. The encoded protein is CASSQDRRGVYTF. The gene calls are TRBV14 and TRBJ1-2, with unresolved D. V dropped 0 bases and J dropped 10 bases, with 12 bases sitting between them. Germline assignment: CDR1 SGHDN and CDR2 FVKESK. CDR3 length: 13 residues.

The chain joins TRBV2 to TRBJ2-7; tentatively, D is TRBD1 (5 bases). The V end lost 9 bases, the J end lost 5 bases, and 14 bases lay between the germline ends. In germline, CDR1 is SNHLY, CDR2 FYNNEI. The CDR3 sequence is 12 residues long. CDR3 sequence: CARQVRGDEQYF. The CDR3 DNA reads as TGTGCCAGACAGGTACGAGGTGACGAGCAGTACTTC. Full variable domain (missing parts from reference TRBV2 and TRBJ2-7): EPEVTQTPSHQVTQMGQEVILRCVPISNHLYFYWYRQILGQKVEFLVSFYNNEISEKSEIFDDQFSVERPDGSNFTLKIRSTKLEDSAMYFCARQVRGDEQYFGPGTRLTVT.

This chain uses TRBV27 with TRBJ2-7; tentative D call: TRBD2 (6 bases). Deletions cut 4 bases from V and 3 bases from J, with 13 bases between. Germline CDR1 and CDR2: MNHEY and SMNVEV (reference sequence). CDR3 length: 14 amino acids. The CDR3 loop is CASSWSQEGYEQYF. The CDR3 DNA is TGTGCCAGCAGTTGGTCGCAGGAGGGCTACGAGCAGTACTTC.

The V gene is TRBV27, the J gene TRBJ2-1; the D is unclear. Trimming cost V 0 bases and J 7 bases, with 7 bases left between them. Germline lookup yields CDR1 MNHEY and CDR2 SMNVEV (reference sequence). The CDR3 is 13 residues long. The CDR3 loop is CASSLSPMNEQFF. CDR3 nucleotides: TGTGCCAGCAGTTTATCGCCCATGAATGAGCAGTTCTTC.

The gene calls are TRBV7-9 and TRBJ2-7; D is possibly TRBD1 (6 bases). CDR3 length equals 15 residues. Trimming shortened V by 1 base and J by 5 bases, and 15 bases separated the two germline ends. The germline V gene encodes CDR1 SEHNR and CDR2 FQNEAQ (reference sequence). CDR3 loop: CASSLVGQGINEQYF. Here the CDR3 DNA reads TGTGCCAGCAGCTTAGTGGGCCAGGGGATAAACGAGCAGTACTTC.